This T cell receptor (beta chain) originates from a study of T-cell memory formation after mild COVID-19. TCRdb redid the calling of the 5' RACE reads with MiXCR, one entry per CDR3 protein. The sample carries almost 550,000 distinct CDR3 sequences, roughly 20% recorded once. Sample: PBMCs or a T cell subset sorted from them (not recorded which). The clonotype comes from an adult woman who had mild COVID-19 (a few samples of this study predate the infection). Cell type and time point are not known.

The CDR3 sequence is CASSPSARQYF. For the CDR3, the DNA is TGTGCCAGCAGCCCCTCAGCGCGGCAGTACTTC. The rearrangement uses TRBV6-6 and TRBJ2-7, with unresolved D. The CDR3 runs 11 residues. Germline V gene lookup returns CDR1 MNHNY and CDR2 SVGAGI (reference sequence). V lost 6 bases and J lost 9, with 12 bases in between.